This is a list of T cell receptor beta chains from one sample in a study of blood T cell repertoires in COVID-19. Only in-frame clones appear in the TCRdb table, and some are missing; sequencing was by immunoSEQ multiplex PCR. The repertoire has about 120,000 clones, 87% of them found once; the top ten carry more than 25%. Sequences were obtained from peripheral blood. The origin of the receptors is a woman aged 70 to 79 with acute or convalescent COVID-19. Each CDR3 is given with its conserved first and last residue. A D gene is named only where the DNA matches it firmly. Expanded clones get a size class; other rows say once, few or many, or leave the size out.

D	V	length	size	J	CDR3	DNA
-	TRBV5-1	13	few	TRBJ2-3	CASSLGDTDTQYF	TGCGCCAGCAGCTTAGGGGACACAGATACGCAGTATTTT
-	TRBV27	19	-	TRBJ1-6	CASRAPGGSIRSYNSPLHF	TGTGCCAGCAGGGCCCCGGGGGGATCAATTCGCTCCTATAATTCACCCCTCCACTTT
TRBD1	TRBV10-2	15	once	TRBJ1-5	CASGAGTGGRQPQHF	TGCGCCAGCGGGGCCGGGACAGGGGGCCGTCAGCCCCAGCATTTT
-	TRBV9	15	-	TRBJ1-6	CASSATQGPNSPLHF	TGTGCCAGCAGCGCGACACAGGGTCCGAATTCACCCCTCCACTTT
-	TRBV3-1/TRBV3-2	15	few	TRBJ2-2	CASSRLGGRAGELFF	TGTGCCAGCAGCCGATTAGGGGGTAGGGCCGGGGAGCTGTTTTTT
TRBD1	TRBV10-3	16	-	TRBJ2-3	CAISGSASRGTDTQYF	TGTGCCATCAGTGGGTCCGCTAGCAGGGGGACAGATACGCAGTATTTT
TRBD2	TRBV3-1/TRBV3-2	18	-	TRBJ2-3	CASSQRGGGLAATDTQYF	TGTGCCAGCAGCCAAAGGGGCGGGGGACTAGCGGCCACAGATACGCAGTATTTT
-	TRBV5-1	13	-	TRBJ1-1	CASLGEGGTEAFF	TGCGCCAGCCTCGGCGAAGGGGGTACTGAAGCTTTCTTT
-	TRBV3-1/TRBV3-2	15	-	TRBJ2-2	CASSFSGANTGELFF	TGTGCCAGCAGCTTTTCAGGGGCGAACACCGGGGAGCTGTTTTTT
-	TRBV21-1	14	-	TRBJ2-7	CASSKGRGWYEQYF	TGTGCCAGCAGCAAAGGGAGGGGCTGGTACGAGCAGTACTTC
TRBD2	TRBV28	17	-	TRBJ2-5	CASSYPGTSGGIETQYF	TGTGCCAGCAGCTACCCTGGGACTAGCGGGGGTATAGAGACCCAGTACTTC
TRBD1	TRBV11-3	14	-	TRBJ1-1	CASGTGQGNTEAFF	TGTGCCAGCGGTACGGGACAGGGGAACACTGAAGCTTTCTTT
TRBD1	TRBV24-1	17	-	TRBJ1-2	CATSDLYRGVGDYGYTF	TGTGCCACCAGTGATTTGTACAGGGGAGTAGGGGACTATGGCTACACCTTC
-	TRBV7-9	14	-	TRBJ1-4	CASSLRGAEEKLFF	TGTGCCAGCAGCTTGCGGGGGGCAGAAGAAAAACTGTTTTTT
TRBD2	TRBV4-2	16	-	TRBJ2-1	CASSQAGTSENNEQFF	TGTGCCAGCAGCCAAGCCGGGACTAGCGAGAACAATGAGCAGTTCTTC
TRBD1	TRBV9	15	-	TRBJ1-1	CASSDDRAGNTEAFF	TGTGCCAGCAGCGACGACAGGGCGGGGAACACTGAAGCTTTCTTT
TRBD2	TRBV23-1	14	-	TRBJ2-5	CASSQSAGGETQYF	TGCGCCAGCAGTCAATCAGCGGGGGGGGAGACCCAGTACTTC
-	TRBV28	14	-	TRBJ1-3	CASCRGYSGNTIYF	TGTGCCAGCTGCAGGGGATACTCTGGAAACACCATATATTTT
TRBD1	TRBV19	16	-	TRBJ2-6	CASRTGGSSGANVLTF	TGTGCCAGTAGGACAGGGGGAAGCTCTGGGGCCAACGTCCTGACTTTC
TRBD1	TRBV18	15	once	TRBJ1-3	CASSPGTDSGNTIYF	TGTGCCAGCTCTCCCGGGACAGACTCTGGAAACACCATATATTTT
TRBD2	TRBV5-1	15	-	TRBJ2-7	CASSGLTSGDHEQYF	TGCGCCAGCAGCGGACTAACCAGCGGGGATCACGAGCAGTACTTC
-	TRBV21-1	15	once	TRBJ1-1	CASSKAVRGLTEAFF	TGTGCCAGCAGCAAAGCGGTCAGGGGGCTAACTGAAGCTTTCTTT
-	TRBV19	14	few	TRBJ1-6	CASSKQGPNSPLHF	TGTGCCAGTAGTAAACAGGGCCCTAATTCACCCCTCCACTTT
-	TRBV7-8	16	-	TRBJ1-3	CASSPPGGSSGNTIYF	TGTGCCAGCAGCCCCCCGGGAGGGAGCTCTGGAAACACCATATATTTT
-	TRBV6-5	11	-	TRBJ2-1	CASSWEGGQFF	TGTGCCAGCAGTTGGGAGGGGGGGCAGTTCTTC
-	TRBV14	14	-	TRBJ2-7	CASSLTGQLYEQYF	TGTGCCAGCAGCCTGACAGGACAGCTCTACGAGCAGTACTTC
-	TRBV2	14	-	TRBJ1-1	CASSVGRRDTEAFF	TGTGCCAGCAGTGTCGGGAGAAGGGATACTGAAGCTTTCTTT
TRBD1	TRBV6-2/TRBV6-3	15	-	TRBJ2-7	CASSFTGTVPYEQYF	TGTGCCAGCAGTTTTACCGGGACAGTCCCCTACGAGCAGTACTTC
-	TRBV7-9	16	once	TRBJ1-5	CASSPDGGDSNQPQHF	TGTGCCAGCAGTCCGGATGGGGGCGATAGCAATCAGCCCCAGCATTTT
-	TRBV28	15	-	TRBJ1-1	CASSLSPGVNTEAFF	TGTGCCAGCAGTTTAAGCCCAGGGGTGAACACTGAAGCTTTCTTT
TRBD1	TRBV5-1	20	few	TRBJ2-2	CASSLRTGDSGTGSTGELFF	TGCGCCAGCAGCTTGAGGACGGGGGACTCCGGGACAGGGAGCACCGGGGAGCTGTTTTTT
-	TRBV30	14	-	TRBJ2-1	CAWTTASSYNEQFF	TGTGCCTGGACGACTGCGAGCTCCTACAATGAGCAGTTCTTC
TRBD1	TRBV27	14	-	TRBJ1-2	CASTPGTGNYGYTF	TGTGCCAGCACCCCCGGGACAGGGAACTATGGCTACACCTTC